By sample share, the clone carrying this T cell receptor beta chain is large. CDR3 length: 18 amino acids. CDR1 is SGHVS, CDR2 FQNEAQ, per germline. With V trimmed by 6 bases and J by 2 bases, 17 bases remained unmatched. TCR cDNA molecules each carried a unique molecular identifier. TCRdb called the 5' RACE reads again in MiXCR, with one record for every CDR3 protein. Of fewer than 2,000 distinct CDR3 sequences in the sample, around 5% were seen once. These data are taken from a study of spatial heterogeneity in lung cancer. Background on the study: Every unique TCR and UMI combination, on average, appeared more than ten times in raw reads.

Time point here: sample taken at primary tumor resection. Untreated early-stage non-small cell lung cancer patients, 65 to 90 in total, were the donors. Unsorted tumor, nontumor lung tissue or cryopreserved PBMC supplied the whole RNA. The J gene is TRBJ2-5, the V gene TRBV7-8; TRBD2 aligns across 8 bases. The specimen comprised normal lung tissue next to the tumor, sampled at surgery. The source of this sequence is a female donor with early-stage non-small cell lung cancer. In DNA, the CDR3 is TGTGCCAGCAGTTTGGTTCCCCGGCAAAGCGGGGGTCAAGAGACCCAGTACTTC. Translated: CASSLVPRQSGGQETQYF.